This T cell receptor beta chain derives from a study of regulatory T cells in long-lasting Graves disease (dated by TCRdb to the early 2020s). With regard to the full study: Antithyroid drugs had been taken for less than 3 months by newly diagnosed Graves' disease patients. The study took place in China and was registered as a clinical trial. Patients with persistent Graves' disease were compared with patients with newly diagnosed Graves' disease using TCR sequencing and RNA sequencing of peripheral blood. A total of approximately 35 samples underwent TCR sequencing: approximately 13 from persistent and about 20 from newly diagnosed Graves' disease patients.

Library construction relied on multiplex PCR. The sequencing machine was an Illumina HiSeq 4000. To build TCR beta libraries, CDR3 regions were amplified by Arm-PCR using iRepertoire HTBI primers. Gel purification was performed on PCR products prior to sequencing. Processing in the source paper ran as follows. Gene usage analysis of CDR3 amino acid clonotypes used the 50 to 70 TRBV and about 13 TRBJ segments found across samples. Filtered high-quality paired reads were merged into contigs using COPE and FqMerger. Contigs were aligned with BLAST to IMGT TRBV, TRBD and TRBJ reference genes, and CDR3 was defined per IMGT. Any clonotype with a frequency above 0.1% was classified as a highly expanded clone. Shannon entropy was used to measure repertoire diversity, and the Gini coefficient was used to measure V-J evenness. Public clonotypes were defined as clonotypes shared by more than one individual. TCRdb reprocessing: public reads trimmed at Q25 with fastp, clones called with MiXCR, in-frame beta chains kept. Every entry covers one CDR3 protein and lists the most common genes and DNA from its rows. The V and J calls and clone size come from TCRdb's table, not from the authors' own analysis. The sample contains under 250,000 distinct CDR3 sequences, around 20% of them found a single time. The ten top clones hold 12% of the sample.

Study-wide findings and limitations: Only peripheral blood was studied, because thyroid tissue, the primary lesion, was inaccessible. Persistent disease showed preferential use of TRBV28, TRBJ1-2 and TRBJ2-5, whereas newly diagnosed disease favored TRBV20-1 and TRBJ2-1. Sequencing and analysis were limited to the TCR beta chain. Persistent patients shared more public clonotypes among themselves (around 3,000) than newly diagnosed patients did (about 1,000). Persistent Graves' disease patients showed lower TCR Shannon entropy and fewer highly expanded clones than newly diagnosed patients, suggesting clonal expansion. The authors noted that the small sample size was a limitation that may lower accuracy.

V and J are trimmed by 5 bases and 4 bases, and the gene matches miss 7 bases of the junction. CDR1 and CDR2, per the germline V gene (reference sequence), are SGHNT and YYREEE. The cysteine opens and the phenylalanine closes a CDR3 of 14 amino acids. The sequence is cut down to CDR3 DNA, 42 bases in frame from base 1. The sample's time point label, decoded: newly diagnosed GD, antithyroid drugs for less than 3 months. For both TCR sequencing and RNA sequencing, RNA was extracted from PBMCs in TRIzol. Graves' disease was diagnosed according to American Thyroid Association guidelines. Recruitment of patients was carried out at an endocrinology department in Xi'an, China. From each patient, approximately 10 milliliters of peripheral blood was collected into an EDTA anticoagulant tube. Ficoll Paque Plus density gradient separation was used to isolate PBMCs, and no further T cell sorting was done. An Agilent 2100 Bioanalyzer and agarose gel were used to assess RNA quality, and a NanoDrop 2000 was used to measure RNA concentration.

A few counts support this clonotype. Its antigen remains unidentified. There are no base qualities to consult, and no much larger clone falls within one base. The same specimen was also included in a second study, on T cells in Graves' hyperthyroidism and ophthalmopathy. From that second study: Stable Graves' hyperthyroidism was defined as no progression to ophthalmopathy during 18 months of follow-up. Hyperthyroidism patients were newly diagnosed, had a disease duration of under 2 months, and were aged 18 to 65 years. Patients with uncontrolled infections, other autoimmune diseases, pregnancy or lactation were excluded. Clinical symptoms, serum thyroxine and TRAb, thyroid ultrasound, and orbital computed tomography formed the basis for the diagnoses. The TCR CDR3 was subjected to a first round of RT-PCR using the HTBI primer set and the Qiagen OneStep RT-PCR kit. Most expanded thyroid clonotypes (frequency above 0.001) were also detected in blood, a finding suggesting that blood repertoires may reflect thyroid immune responses. A 13 V-J signature model separated ophthalmopathy from stable hyperthyroidism, with roughly 88% sensitivity and 81.08% specificity in cross-validation and 80%/75% in testing. In validation, the model predicted progression to ophthalmopathy a median of about 6 months before onset, with about 71% sensitivity and about 72% specificity. To identify distinguishing TCR V-J signatures, a discovery cohort of around 100 patients was used, comprising 40 to 45 with Graves' ophthalmopathy and 57 with stable Graves' hyperthyroidism. An independent validation cohort of around 20 hyperthyroidism patients and approximately 16 patients who later progressed to ophthalmopathy tested prospective prediction of ophthalmopathy. For training and testing, the 80 to 100 patients in the discovery cohort were randomly divided in a 7:3 ratio. In addition, the study compared T-cell repertoires in thyroid tissue and in blood from 6 or 7 Graves' hyperthyroidism patients. After sampling, hyperthyroidism patients received methimazole starting at 30 mg daily, and ophthalmopathy patients received high-dose intravenous methylprednisolone. Libraries were constructed in a second round of multiplex PCR, after which size selection and purification were performed. Paired-end sequencing of the libraries was performed with 100 bp reads on an Illumina HiSeq2000. SOAPnuke was used to process the raw data, with reads discarded if the reads contained adapters or uncalled bases, had a mean Phred below 15, or lacked an exact constant-primer or identifier match. COPE v1.2.5 was used to merge the high-quality paired reads, and each unique nucleotide sequence was defined as a clonotype. MiTCR v1.1 was used to align clonotypes to the IMGT TRBV, TRBD and TRBJ reference segments. The analysis was restricted to V-J combinations with a frequency above 0.0001, which together covered just over 98% of the repertoires. The TCS score was defined as the ratio of F50 (clonal expansion) to E x V (chaos), calculated using BLOSUM62-based TCRdist between CDR3 peptides within each V-J. Welch's t-statistics and random forest reduced 500 to 550 V-J features to under 15, which were used in a naive Bayes classifier (R e1071). No statistical method was used to set the sample size in advance, and investigators knew the group allocation. TCR Vbeta CDR3 sequencing of 130 to 150 peripheral blood samples (roughly 41 ophthalmopathy, 75 hyperthyroidism and some 17 progressor patients) is reported in the paper.

The chain joins TRBV5-4 to TRBJ2-5; 8 central bases correspond to TRBD1. Material: peripheral blood mononuclear cells (PBMCs), obtained at new diagnosis, from a patient treated with antithyroid drugs. This TCR was sampled from a woman aged 25 to 39 with Graves disease. Donor details come from another sample of the same person, matched by shared clones. In nucleotide form, the sequence is TGTGCCAGCAGAGGGAGAGGACAGGGAGAGACCCAGTACTTC. This sequence encodes CASRGRGQGETQYF.